This T cell receptor beta chain emerged from a study of OX40 agonist ivuxolimab in advanced cancers. Broader study findings: Certain nonresponders additionally had low normalized T-cell clonal expansion. The CD4+ and CD8+ T cells in the blood had expanded clonally by week 6 at 0.1 to 3.0 mg/kg. Expanded clones were, on average, more numerous in CD8+ T cells than in CD4+.

Profiled with immunoSEQ multiplex PCR; TCRdb holds only in-frame clones, not every one. The sample includes more than 65,000 clones, around 89% of them seen just once. The CDR3 is 14 amino acids. CDR1 and CDR2 from the germline V gene are SGDLS and YYNGEE. Trimming stripped 0 bases from V and 0 bases from J, with 4 bases between. In regard to this clone: Its matching antigen is unknown.

This material consisted of CD4+ or CD8+ T cells sorted from blood, taken in a trial of the OX40 agonist ivuxolimab. The source is an adult with an advanced solid tumor such as melanoma, head and neck, liver or kidney cancer. The chain couples TRBV9 to TRBJ2-4; D is undetermined. CDR3 protein: CASSVEPAKNIQYF. The CDR3 DNA follows: TGTGCCAGCAGCGTAGAACCAGCCAAAAACATTCAGTACTTC.